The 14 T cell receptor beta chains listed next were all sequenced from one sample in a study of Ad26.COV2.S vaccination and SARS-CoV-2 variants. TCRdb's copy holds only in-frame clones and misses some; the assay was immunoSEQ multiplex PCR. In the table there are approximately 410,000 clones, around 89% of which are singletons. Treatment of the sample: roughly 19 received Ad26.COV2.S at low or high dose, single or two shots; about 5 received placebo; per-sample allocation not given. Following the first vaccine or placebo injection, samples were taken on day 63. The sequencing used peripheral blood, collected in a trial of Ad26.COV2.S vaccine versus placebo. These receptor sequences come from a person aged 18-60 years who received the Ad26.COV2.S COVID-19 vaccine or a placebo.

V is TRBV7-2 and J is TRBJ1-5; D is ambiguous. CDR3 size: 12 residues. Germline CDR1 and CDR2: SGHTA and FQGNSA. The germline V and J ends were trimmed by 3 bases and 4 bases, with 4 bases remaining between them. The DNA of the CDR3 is TGTGCCAGCAGCTTCATAAATCAGCCCCAGCATTTT. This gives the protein CASSFINQPQHF. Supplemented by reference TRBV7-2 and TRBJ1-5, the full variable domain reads GAGVSQSPSNKVTEKGKDVELRCDPISGHTALYWYRQSLGQGLEFLIYFQGNSAPDKSGLPSDRFSAERTGGSVSTLTIQRTQQEDSAVYLCASSFINQPQHFGDGTRLSIL.

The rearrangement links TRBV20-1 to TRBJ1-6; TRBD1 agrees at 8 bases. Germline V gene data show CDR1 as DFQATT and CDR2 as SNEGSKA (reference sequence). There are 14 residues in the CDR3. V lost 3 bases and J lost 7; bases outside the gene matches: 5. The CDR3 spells CSASGTGGNSPLHF. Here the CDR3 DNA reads TGCAGTGCTAGTGGGACAGGCGGGAATTCACCCCTCCACTTT.

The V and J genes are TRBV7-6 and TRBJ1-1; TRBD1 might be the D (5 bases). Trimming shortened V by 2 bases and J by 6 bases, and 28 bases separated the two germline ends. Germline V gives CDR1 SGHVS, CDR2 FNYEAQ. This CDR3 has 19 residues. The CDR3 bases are TGTGCCAGCAGCTTATGGCCCCTTGAGGCGGTGGATTCCAGGGCTGAAGCTTTCTTT. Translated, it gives CASSLWPLEAVDSRAEAFF.

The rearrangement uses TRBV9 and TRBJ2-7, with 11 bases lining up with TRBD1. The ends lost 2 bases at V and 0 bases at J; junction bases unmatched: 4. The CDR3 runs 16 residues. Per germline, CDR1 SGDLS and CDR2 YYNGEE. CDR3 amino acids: CASSVAGTGGSYEQYF. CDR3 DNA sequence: TGTGCCAGCAGCGTTGCCGGGACAGGGGGCTCCTACGAGCAGTACTTC.

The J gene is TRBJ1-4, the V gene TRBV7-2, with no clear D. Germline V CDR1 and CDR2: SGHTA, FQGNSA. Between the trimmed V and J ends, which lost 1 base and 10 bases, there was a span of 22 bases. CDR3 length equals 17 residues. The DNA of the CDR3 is TGTGCCAGCAGCTTAGGTGGAGGCGGCAGCTCCTTAGGAAAACTGTTTTTT. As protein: CASSLGGGGSSLGKLFF.

The CDR3 sequence is CASSHGDFSNEKLFF. The CDR3 DNA is TGTGCCAGCAGCCACGGCGATTTCAGTAATGAAAAACTGTTTTTT. J is TRBJ1-4 and V is TRBV6-2 or TRBV6-3; D is unclear. This CDR3 spans 15 amino acids. V shed 6 bases and J shed 4 bases, with 15 bases lying between them. Germline V lookup: CDR1 MNHEY, CDR2 SVGEGT.

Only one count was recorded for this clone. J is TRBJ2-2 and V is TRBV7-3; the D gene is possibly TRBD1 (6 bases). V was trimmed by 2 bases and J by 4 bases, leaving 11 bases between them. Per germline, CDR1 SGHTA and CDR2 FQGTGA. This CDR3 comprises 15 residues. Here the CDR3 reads CASSLFSGATGELFF. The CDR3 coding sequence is TGTGCCAGCAGCTTATTTTCAGGGGCCACCGGGGAGCTGTTTTTT.

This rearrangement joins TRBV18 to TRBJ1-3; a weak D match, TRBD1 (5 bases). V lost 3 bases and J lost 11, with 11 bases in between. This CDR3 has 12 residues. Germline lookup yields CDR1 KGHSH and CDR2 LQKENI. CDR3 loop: CASSPGQVAIYF. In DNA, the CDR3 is TGTGCCAGCTCACCTGGACAAGTAGCCATATATTTT.

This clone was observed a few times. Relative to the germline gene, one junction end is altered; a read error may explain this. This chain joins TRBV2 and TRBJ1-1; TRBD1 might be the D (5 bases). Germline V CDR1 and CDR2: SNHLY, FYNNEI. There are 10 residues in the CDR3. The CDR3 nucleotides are TGTGCCAGCAGTAGTCGGGGGACGTCCTTT. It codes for CASSSRGTSF. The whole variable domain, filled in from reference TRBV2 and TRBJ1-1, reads EPEVTQTPSHQVTQMGQEVILRCVPISNHLYFYWYRQILGQKVEFLVSFYNNEISEKSEIFDDQFSVERPDGSNFTLKIRSTKLEDSAMYFCASSSRGTSFGQGTRLTVV.

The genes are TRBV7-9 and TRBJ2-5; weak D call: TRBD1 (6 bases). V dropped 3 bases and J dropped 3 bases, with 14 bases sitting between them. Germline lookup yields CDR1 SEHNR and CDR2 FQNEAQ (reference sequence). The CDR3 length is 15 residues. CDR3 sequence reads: CASSLRVRGEETQYF. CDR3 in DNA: TGTGCCAGCAGCTTGCGCGTCAGGGGCGAAGAGACCCAGTACTTC.

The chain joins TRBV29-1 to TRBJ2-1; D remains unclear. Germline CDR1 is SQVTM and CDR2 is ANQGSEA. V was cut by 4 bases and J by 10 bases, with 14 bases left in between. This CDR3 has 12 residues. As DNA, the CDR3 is TGCAGCGTTGTTTTGGTTACAGCCGAGCAGTTCTTC. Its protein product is CSVVLVTAEQFF.

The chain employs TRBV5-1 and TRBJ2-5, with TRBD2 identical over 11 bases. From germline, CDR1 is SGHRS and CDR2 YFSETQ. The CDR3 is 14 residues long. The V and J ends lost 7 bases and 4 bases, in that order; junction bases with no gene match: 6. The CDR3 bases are TGCGCCAGCGGTCCCACTAGCGGGGGAGAGACCCAGTACTTC. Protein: CASGPTSGGETQYF.

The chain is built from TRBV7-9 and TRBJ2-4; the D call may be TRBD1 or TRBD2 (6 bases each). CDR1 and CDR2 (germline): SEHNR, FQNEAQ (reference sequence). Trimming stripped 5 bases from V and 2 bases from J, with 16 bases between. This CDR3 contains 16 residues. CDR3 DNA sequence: TGTGCCAGCAGCCCGATAGGGGGGAAAACCAAAAACATTCAGTACTTC. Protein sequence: CASSPIGGKTKNIQYF.

CDR3 sequence reads: CASSQGAVGAEAFF. The CDR3 nucleotides read TGTGCCAGCAGCCAAGGGGCGGTAGGAGCTGAAGCTTTCTTT. V is TRBV11-3 and J is TRBJ1-1, with D perhaps TRBD1 (5 bases). Germline lookup yields CDR1 SGHNT and CDR2 YENEEA. V was clipped by 5 bases and J by 6 bases, with 16 bases between them. CDR3 length equals 14 residues.